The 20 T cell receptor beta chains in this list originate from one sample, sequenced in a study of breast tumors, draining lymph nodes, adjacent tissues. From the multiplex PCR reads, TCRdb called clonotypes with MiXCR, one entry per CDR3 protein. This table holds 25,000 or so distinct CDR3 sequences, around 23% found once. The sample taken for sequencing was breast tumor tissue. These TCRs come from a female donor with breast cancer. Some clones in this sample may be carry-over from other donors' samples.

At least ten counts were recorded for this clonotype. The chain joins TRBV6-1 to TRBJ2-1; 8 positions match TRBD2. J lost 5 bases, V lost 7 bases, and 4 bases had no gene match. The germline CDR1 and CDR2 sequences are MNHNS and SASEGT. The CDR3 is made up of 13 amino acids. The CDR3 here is CASTLAENNEQFF. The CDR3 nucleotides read TGTGCCAGCACACTAGCGGAAAACAATGAGCAGTTCTTC.

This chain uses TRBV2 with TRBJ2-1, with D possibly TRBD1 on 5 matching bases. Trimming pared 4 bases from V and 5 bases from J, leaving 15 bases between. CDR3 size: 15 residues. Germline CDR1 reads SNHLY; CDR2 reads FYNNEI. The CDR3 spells CASSAEQGANNEQFF. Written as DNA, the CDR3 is TGTGCCAGCAGTGCCGAGCAAGGGGCCAACAATGAGCAGTTCTTC.

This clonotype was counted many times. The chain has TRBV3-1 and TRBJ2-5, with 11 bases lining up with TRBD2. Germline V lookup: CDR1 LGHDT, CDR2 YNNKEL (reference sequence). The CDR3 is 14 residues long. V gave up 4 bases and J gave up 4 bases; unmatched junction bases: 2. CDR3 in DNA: TGTGCCAGCAGCCCTAGCGGGAGGACAGAGACCCAGTACTTC. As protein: CASSPSGRTETQYF.

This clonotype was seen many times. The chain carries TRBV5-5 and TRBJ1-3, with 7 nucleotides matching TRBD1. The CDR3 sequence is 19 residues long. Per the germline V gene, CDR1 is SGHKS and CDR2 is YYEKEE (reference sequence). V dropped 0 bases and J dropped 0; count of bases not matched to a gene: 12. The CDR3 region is CASSLGVTRDSYSGNTIYF. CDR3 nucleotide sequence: TGTGCCAGCAGCTTGGGTGTGACCCGGGACAGCTACTCTGGAAACACCATATATTTT.

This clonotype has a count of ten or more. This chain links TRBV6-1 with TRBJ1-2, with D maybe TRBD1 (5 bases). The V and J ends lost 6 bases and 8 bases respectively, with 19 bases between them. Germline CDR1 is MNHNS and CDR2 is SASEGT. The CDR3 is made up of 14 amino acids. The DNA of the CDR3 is TGTGCCAGCAGGGAAAGCGGCCAGGGCCACGGCTACACCTTC. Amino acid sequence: CASRESGQGHGYTF.

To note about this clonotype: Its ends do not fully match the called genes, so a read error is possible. The CDR3 DNA reads TGTGCCAGCAGCTTAGGGGACCCGGGTGAGCGGTTCTTC. It translates to CASSLGDPGERFF. The chain joins TRBV7-9 to TRBJ2-1; D possibly uses TRBD1 or TRBD2 (5 bases each). Germline CDR1 reads SEHNR; CDR2 reads FQNEAQ (reference sequence). CDR3 length: 13 residues.

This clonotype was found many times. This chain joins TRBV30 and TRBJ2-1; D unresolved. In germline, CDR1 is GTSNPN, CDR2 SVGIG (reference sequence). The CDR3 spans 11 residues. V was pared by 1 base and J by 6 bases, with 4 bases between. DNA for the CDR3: TGTGCCTGGAGTGATCTCAATGAGCAGTTCTTC. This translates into CAWSDLNEQFF.

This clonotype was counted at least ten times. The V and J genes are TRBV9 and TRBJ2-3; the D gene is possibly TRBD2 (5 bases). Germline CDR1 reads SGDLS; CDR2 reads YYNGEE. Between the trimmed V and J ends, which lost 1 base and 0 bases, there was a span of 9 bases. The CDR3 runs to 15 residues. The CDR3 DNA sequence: TGTGCCAGCAGCGTAAGCGGAACTAGCACAGATACGCAGTATTTT. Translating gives CASSVSGTSTDTQYF.

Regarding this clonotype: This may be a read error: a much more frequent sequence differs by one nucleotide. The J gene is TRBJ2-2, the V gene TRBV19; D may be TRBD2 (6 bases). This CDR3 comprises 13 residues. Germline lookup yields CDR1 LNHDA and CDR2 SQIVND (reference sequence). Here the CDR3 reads CAITKPNTGGLFF. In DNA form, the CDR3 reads TGTGCCATAACAAAGCCAAACACCGGGGGGCTGTTTTTT.

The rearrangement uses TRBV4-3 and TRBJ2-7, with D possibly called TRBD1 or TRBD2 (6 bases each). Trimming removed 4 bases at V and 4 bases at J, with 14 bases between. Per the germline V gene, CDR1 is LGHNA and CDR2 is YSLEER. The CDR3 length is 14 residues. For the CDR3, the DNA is TGCGCCAGCAGCCGCGAAAGGGGGGAATACGAGCAGTACTTC. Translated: CASSRERGEYEQYF.

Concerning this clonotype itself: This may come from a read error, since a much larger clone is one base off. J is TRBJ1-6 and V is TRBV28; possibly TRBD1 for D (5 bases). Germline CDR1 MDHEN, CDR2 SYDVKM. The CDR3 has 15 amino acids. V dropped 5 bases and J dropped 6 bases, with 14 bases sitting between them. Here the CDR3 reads CASSIQGGSNSPLHF. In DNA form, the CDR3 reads TGTGCCAGCAGTATCCAGGGAGGGTCTAATTCACCCCTCCACTTT.

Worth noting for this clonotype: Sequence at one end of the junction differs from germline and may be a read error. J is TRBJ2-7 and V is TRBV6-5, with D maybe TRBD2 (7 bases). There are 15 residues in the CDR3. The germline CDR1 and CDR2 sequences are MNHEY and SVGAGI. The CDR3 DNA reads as TGTGCCAGCACCATGAGCCGGGGGGCCTACGACGAGCAGTGCTTC. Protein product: CASTMSRGAYDEQCF.

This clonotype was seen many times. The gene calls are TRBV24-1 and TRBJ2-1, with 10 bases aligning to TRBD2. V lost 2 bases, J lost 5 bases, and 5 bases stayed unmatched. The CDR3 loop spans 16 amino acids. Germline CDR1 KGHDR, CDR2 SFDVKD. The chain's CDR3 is CATSDYGLAANNEQFF. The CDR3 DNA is TGTGCCACCAGTGATTACGGACTAGCGGCGAACAATGAGCAGTTCTTC.

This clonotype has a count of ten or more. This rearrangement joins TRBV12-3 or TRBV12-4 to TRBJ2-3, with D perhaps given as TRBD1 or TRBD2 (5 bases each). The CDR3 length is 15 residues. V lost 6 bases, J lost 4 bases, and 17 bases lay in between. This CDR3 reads CASSLTGPRADTQYF. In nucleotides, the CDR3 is TGTGCCAGCAGCTTAACGGGGCCAAGGGCAGATACGCAGTATTTT.

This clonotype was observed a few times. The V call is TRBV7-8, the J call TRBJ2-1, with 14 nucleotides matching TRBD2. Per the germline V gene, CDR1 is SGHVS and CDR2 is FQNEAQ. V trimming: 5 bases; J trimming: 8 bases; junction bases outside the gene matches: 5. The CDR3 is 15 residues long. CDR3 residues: CASSGTSGGRDEQFF. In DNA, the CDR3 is TGTGCCAGCAGCGGGACTAGCGGGGGCCGAGATGAGCAGTTCTTC.

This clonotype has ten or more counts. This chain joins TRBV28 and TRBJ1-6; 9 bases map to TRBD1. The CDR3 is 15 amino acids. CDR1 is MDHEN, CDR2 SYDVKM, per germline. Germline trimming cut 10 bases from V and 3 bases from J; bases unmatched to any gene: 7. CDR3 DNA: TGTGCCACCGGGACAGGGCCGATCTATAATTCACCCCTCCACTTT. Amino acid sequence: CATGTGPIYNSPLHF.

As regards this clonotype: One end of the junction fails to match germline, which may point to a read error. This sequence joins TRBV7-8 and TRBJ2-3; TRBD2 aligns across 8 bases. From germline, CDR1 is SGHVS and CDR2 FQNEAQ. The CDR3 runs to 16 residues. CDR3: CASGLIAGLSTDTQYF. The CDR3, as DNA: TGTGCCAGCGGTTTAATAGCGGGATTGAGCACAGATACGCAGTACTTT.

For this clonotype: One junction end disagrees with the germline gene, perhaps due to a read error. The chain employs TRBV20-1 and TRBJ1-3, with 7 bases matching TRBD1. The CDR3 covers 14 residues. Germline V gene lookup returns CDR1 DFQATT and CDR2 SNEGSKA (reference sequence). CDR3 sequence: CSASRQGSGSTIYF. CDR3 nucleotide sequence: TGCAGTGCTTCCCGACAGGGCTCTGGAAGCACCATATATTTT.

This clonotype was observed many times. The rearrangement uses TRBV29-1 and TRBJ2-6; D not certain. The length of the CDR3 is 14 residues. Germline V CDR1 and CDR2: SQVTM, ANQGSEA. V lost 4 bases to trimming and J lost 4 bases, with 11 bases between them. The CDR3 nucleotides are TGCAGCGTTGGGTCGGAGCAGGGGGCCAACGTCCTGACTTTC. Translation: CSVGSEQGANVLTF.

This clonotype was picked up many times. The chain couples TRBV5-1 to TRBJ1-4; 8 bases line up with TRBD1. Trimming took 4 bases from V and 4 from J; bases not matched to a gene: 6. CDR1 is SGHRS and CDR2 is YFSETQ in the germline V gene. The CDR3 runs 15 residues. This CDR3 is CASSTGQGLNEKLFF. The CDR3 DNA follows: TGCGCCAGCAGCACCGGACAGGGACTTAATGAAAAACTGTTTTTT.